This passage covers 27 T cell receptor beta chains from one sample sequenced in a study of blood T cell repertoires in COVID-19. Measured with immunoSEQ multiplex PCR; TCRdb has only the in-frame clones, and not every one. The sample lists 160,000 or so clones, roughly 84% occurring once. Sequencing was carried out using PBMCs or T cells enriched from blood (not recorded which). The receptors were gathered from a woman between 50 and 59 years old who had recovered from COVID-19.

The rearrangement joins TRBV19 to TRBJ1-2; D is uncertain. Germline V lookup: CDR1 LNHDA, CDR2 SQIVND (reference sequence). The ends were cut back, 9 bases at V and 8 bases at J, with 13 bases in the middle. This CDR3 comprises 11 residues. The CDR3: CASRREWGYTF. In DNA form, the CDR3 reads TGTGCCAGCCGGAGAGAATGGGGCTACACCTTC.

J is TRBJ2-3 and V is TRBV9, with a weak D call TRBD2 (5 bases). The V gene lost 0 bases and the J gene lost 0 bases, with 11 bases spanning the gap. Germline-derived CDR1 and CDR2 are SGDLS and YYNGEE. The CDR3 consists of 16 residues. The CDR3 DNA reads TGTGCCAGCAGCGTAGGTACAAGCGGCAGCACAGATACGCAGTATTTT. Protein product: CASSVGTSGSTDTQYF.

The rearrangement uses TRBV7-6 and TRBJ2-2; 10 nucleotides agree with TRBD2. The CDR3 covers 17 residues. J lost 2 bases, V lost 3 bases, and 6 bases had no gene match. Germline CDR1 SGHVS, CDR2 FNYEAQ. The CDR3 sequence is CASSFLGTSVNTGELFF. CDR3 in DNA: TGTGCCAGCAGCTTCCTCGGGACTAGCGTTAACACCGGGGAGCTGTTTTTT.

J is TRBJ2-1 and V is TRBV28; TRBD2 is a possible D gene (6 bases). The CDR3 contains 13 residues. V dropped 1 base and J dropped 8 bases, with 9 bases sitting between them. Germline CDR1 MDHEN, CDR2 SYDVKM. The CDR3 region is CASSLSGLYEQFF. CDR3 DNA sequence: TGTGCCAGCAGTTTATCGGGACTTTATGAGCAGTTCTTC. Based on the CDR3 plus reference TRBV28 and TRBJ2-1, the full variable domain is DVKVTQSSRYLVKRTGEKVFLECVQDMDHENMFWYRQDPGLGLRLIYFSYDVKMKEKGDIPEGYSVSREKKERFSLILESASTNQTSMYLCASSLSGLYEQFFGPGTRLTVL.

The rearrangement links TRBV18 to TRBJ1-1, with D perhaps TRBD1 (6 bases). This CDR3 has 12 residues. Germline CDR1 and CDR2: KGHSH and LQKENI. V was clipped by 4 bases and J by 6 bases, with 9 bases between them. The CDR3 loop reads CASSLDRSEAFF. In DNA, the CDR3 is TGTGCCAGCTCACTAGACAGGTCTGAAGCTTTCTTT.

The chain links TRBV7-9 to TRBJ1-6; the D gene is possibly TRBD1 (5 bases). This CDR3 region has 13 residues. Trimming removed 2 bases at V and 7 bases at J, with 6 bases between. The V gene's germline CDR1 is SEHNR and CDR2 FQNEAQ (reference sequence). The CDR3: CASSLQGNSPLHF. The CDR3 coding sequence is TGTGCCAGCAGCTTACAGGGCAATTCACCCCTCCACTTT.

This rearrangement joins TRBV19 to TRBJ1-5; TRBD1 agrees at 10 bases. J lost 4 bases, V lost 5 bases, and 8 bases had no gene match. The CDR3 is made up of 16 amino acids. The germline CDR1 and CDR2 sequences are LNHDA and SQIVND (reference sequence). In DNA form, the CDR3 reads TGTGCCAGTAGTCCCCAGGGACAGGGGATTAATCAGCCCCAGCATTTT. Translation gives CASSPQGQGINQPQHF.

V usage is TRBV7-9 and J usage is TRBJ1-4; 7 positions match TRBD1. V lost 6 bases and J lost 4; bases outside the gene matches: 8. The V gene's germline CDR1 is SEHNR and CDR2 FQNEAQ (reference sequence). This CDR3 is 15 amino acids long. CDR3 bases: TGTGCCAGCAGAGAAGGAGGGGGCCGTAATGAAAAACTGTTTTTT. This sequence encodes CASREGGGRNEKLFF.

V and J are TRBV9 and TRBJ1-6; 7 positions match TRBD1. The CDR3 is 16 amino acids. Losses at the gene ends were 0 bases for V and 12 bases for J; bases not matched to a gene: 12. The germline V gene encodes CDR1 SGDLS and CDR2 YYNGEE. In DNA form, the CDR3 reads TGTGCCAGCAGCGTAGCGTCGGGACAGCCAGGGGGACCCCTCCACTTT. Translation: CASSVASGQPGGPLHF.

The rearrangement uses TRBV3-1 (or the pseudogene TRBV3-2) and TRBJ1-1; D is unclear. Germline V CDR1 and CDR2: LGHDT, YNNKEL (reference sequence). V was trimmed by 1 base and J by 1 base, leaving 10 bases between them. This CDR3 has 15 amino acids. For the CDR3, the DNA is TGTGCCAGCAGCCAAGTTGTACTTTCGAACACTGAAGCTTTCTTT. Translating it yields CASSQVVLSNTEAFF.

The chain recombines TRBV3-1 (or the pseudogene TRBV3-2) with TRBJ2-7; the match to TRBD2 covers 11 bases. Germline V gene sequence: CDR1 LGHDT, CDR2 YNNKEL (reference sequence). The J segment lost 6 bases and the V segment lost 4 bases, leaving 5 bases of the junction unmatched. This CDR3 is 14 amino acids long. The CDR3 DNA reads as TGTGCCAGCAGCCCACTAGCGGGAGTTGCCGAGCAGTACTTC. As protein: CASSPLAGVAEQYF.

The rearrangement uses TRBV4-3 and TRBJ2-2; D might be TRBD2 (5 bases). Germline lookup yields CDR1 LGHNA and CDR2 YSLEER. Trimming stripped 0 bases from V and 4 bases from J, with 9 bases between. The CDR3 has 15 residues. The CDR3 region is CASSQDLGVTGELFF. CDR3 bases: TGCGCCAGCAGCCAAGACCTGGGAGTCACCGGGGAGCTGTTTTTT.

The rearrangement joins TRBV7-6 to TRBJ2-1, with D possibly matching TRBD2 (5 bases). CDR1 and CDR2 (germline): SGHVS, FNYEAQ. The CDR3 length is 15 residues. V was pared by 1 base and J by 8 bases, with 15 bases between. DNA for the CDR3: TGTGCCAGCAGCTTAGATCTAGGAGGTGGATATGAGCAGTTCTTC. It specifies CASSLDLGGGYEQFF.

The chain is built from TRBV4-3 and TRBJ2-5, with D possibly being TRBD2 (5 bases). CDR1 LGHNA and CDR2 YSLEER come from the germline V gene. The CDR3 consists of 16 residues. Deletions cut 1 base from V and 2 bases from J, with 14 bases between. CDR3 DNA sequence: TGCGCCAGCAGCCAAGCCCCAGCTAGCTGGCAAGAGACCCAGTACTTC. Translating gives CASSQAPASWQETQYF.

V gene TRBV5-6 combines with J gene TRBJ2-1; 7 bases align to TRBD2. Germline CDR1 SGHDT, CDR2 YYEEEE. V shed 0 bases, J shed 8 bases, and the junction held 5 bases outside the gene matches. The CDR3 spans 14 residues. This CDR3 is CASSLGGRGDEQFF. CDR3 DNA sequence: TGTGCCAGCAGCTTGGGCGGGAGAGGCGATGAGCAGTTCTTC.

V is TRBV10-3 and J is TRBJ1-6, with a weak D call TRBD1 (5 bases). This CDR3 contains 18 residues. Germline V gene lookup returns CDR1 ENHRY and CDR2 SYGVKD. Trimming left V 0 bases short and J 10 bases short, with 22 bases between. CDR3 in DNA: TGTGCCATCAGTGAGTCGACTCCGCAGGGCATCCTTCGCTCACCCCTCCACTTT. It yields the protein CAISESTPQGILRSPLHF.

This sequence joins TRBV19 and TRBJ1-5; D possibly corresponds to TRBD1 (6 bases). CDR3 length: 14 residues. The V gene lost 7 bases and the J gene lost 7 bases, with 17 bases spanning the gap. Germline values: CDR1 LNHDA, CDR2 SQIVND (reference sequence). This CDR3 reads CASTDTGRRQPQHF. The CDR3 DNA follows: TGTGCCAGTACCGATACAGGGCGGCGGCAGCCCCAGCATTTT.

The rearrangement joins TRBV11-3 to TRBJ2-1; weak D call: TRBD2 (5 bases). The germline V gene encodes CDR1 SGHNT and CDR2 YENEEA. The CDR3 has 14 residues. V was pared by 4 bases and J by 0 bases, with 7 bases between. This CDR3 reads CASSSGLSYNEQFF. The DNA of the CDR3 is TGTGCCAGCAGCTCAGGACTCTCCTACAATGAGCAGTTCTTC.

The CDR3 protein is CASSSRLTGNTIYF. The DNA of the CDR3 is TGTGCCAGCAGTTCGAGACTTACTGGAAACACCATATATTTT. The chain has TRBV27 and TRBJ1-3; D gene uncertain. This CDR3 is built from 14 residues. V was trimmed by 4 bases and J by 2 bases, leaving 9 bases between them. Germline loops: CDR1 MNHEY, CDR2 SMNVEV (reference sequence).

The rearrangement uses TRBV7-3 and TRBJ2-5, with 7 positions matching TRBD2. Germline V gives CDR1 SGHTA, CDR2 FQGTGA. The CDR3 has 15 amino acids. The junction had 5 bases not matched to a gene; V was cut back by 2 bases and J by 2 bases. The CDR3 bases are TGTGCCAGCAGCTTAGCAGCGGGGAATCAAGAGACCCAGTACTTC. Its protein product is CASSLAAGNQETQYF. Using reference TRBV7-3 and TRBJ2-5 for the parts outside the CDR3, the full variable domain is GAGVSQTPSNKVTEKGKYVELRCDPISGHTALYWYRQSLGQGPEFLIYFQGTGAADDSGLPNDRFFAVRPEGSVSTLKIQRTERGDSAVYLCASSLAAGNQETQYFGPGTRLLVL.

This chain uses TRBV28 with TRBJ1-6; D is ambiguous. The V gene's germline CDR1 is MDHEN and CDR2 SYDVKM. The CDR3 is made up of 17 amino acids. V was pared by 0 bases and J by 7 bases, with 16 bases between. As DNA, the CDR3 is TGTGCCAGCAGTTTATGGGCGGGGATCGAGGAAAATTCACCCCTCCACTTT. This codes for CASSLWAGIEENSPLHF.

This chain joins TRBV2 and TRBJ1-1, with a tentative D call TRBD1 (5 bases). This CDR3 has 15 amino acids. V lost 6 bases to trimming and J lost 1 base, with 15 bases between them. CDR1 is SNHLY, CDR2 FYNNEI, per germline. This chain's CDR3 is CASRTGRGRNTEAFF. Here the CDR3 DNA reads TGTGCCAGCAGGACGGGGCGGGGCAGGAACACTGAAGCTTTCTTT.

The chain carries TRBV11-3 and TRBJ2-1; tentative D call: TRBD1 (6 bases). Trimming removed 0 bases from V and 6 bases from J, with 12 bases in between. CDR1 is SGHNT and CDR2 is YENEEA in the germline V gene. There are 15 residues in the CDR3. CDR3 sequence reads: CASSLDAYRVNEQFF. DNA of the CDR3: TGTGCCAGCAGCTTAGACGCTTACAGGGTCAATGAGCAGTTCTTC.

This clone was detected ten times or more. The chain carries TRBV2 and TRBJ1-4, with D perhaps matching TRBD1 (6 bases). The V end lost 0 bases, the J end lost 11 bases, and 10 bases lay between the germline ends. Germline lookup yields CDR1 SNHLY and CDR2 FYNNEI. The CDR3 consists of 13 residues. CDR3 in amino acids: CASSEAGGVKLFF. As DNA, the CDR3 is TGTGCCAGCAGTGAAGCAGGGGGTGTGAAACTGTTTTTT. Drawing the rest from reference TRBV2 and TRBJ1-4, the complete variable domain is EPEVTQTPSHQVTQMGQEVILRCVPISNHLYFYWYRQILGQKVEFLVSFYNNEISEKSEIFDDQFSVERPDGSNFTLKIRSTKLEDSAMYFCASSEAGGVKLFFGSGTQLSVL.

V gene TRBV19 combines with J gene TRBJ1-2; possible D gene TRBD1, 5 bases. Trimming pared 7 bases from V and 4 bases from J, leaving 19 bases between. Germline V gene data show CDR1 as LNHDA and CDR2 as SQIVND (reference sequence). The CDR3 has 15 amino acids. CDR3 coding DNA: TGTGCCAGTACGGTCGGGGGAAGGGGATCCTATGGCTACACCTTC. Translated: CASTVGGRGSYGYTF. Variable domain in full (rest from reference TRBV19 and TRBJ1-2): DGGITQSPKYLFRKEGQNVTLSCEQNLNHDAMYWYRQDPGQGLRLIYYSQIVNDFQKGDIAEGYSVSREKKESFPLTVTSAQKNPTAFYLCASTVGGRGSYGYTFGSGTRLTVV.

The CDR3 loop is CAISLKEGYGYTF. For the CDR3, the DNA is TGTGCCATCAGCCTCAAAGAGGGCTATGGCTACACCTTC. V usage is TRBV10-3 and J usage is TRBJ1-2, with unresolved D. The V end was cut by 6 bases, the J end by 4 bases, with 12 bases between. Germline-derived CDR1 and CDR2 are ENHRY and SYGVKD. The CDR3 has 13 amino acids.

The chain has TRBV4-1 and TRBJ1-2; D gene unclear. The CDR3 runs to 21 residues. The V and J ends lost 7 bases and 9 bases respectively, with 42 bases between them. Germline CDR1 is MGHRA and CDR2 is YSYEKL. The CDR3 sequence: CASKVRVPVDQKTMAERSYTF. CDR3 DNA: TGCGCCAGCAAGGTCCGGGTTCCGGTCGATCAAAAGACTATGGCCGAGAGGAGCTACACCTTC.